Listed below are T cell receptor beta chains from one sample, sequenced in a study of CD8 T cells in ankylosing spondylitis. TCRdb called the 5' RACE reads again in MiXCR, with one record for every CDR3 protein. The sample has under 250,000 distinct CDR3 sequences, over 9.5% seen once. Sequencing was done on a sample of blood, either unsorted or a sorted T cell fraction (not recorded which). All receptors derive from a male donor with ankylosing spondylitis or in good health (not recorded which). Each CDR3 is given without its conserved first and last residue. Each record gives: CDR3 length, V gene, CDR3 protein.

cdr3_length: 10
v_call: TRBV20-1
cdr3_aa: SARPGDSPLH

cdr3_length: 13
v_call: TRBV5-1
cdr3_aa: ASSLDVLGGNTIY

cdr3_length: 13
v_call: TRBV5-1
cdr3_aa: ASSNPGQKAYEQY

cdr3_length: 10
v_call: TRBV14
cdr3_aa: ASSQVAETQY

cdr3_length: 15
v_call: TRBV2
cdr3_aa: ASSQGLAGGYADTQY

cdr3_length: 13
v_call: TRBV10-3
cdr3_aa: AISPLERNTGELF

cdr3_length: 13
v_call: TRBV5-1
cdr3_aa: ASSLVPGAPGEQY

cdr3_length: 13
v_call: TRBV12-3/TRBV12-4
cdr3_aa: ASSKAETLYYEQY

cdr3_length: 13
v_call: TRBV2
cdr3_aa: ASSEWDSLNSPLH

cdr3_length: 14
v_call: TRBV29-1
cdr3_aa: SATGTGGPLNYGYT

cdr3_length: 10
v_call: TRBV5-1
cdr3_aa: ASSLATGELF

cdr3_length: 14
v_call: TRBV4-1
cdr3_aa: ASSQDSGSFNEKLF

cdr3_length: 13
v_call: TRBV30
cdr3_aa: AWSVRAGDLDTQY

cdr3_length: 11
v_call: TRBV20-1
cdr3_aa: SEYGTMNTEAF

cdr3_length: 13
v_call: TRBV5-1
cdr3_aa: ASSLRRPSDETQY